The text below deals with one T cell receptor beta chain. Its antigen is as yet unknown. The sample comes from a study of Graves' ophthalmopathy and Graves' hyperthyroidism. The study's findings and limits: The model forecast ophthalmopathy progression, reaching over 70% sensitivity and approximately 72% specificity.

Other autoimmune diseases, uncontrolled infections, pregnancy or lactation ruled patients out of participation. Germline V CDR1 and CDR2: MDHEN, SYDVKM. The CDR3 sequence is 14 residues long. Trimming cost V 10 bases and J 0 bases, with 13 bases left between them. Researchers took RNA transcripts and amplified TCR beta CDR3 regions from them. Following a first-round RT-PCR that used HTBI primers, a second-round multiplex PCR was carried out. MiXCR, run by TCRdb on the multiplex PCR reads, gives a single entry per CDR3 protein. The sample contains 450,000 to 600,000 distinct CDR3 sequences, under 40% of which appear only once.

This receptor was taken from an adult man with Graves' hyperthyroidism. J is TRBJ1-5 and V is TRBV28; D is possibly TRBD1 (5 bases). The source material was peripheral blood or thyroid tissue (not recorded which). As DNA, the CDR3 is TGTGCCACCATCGGGACGGATAGCAATCAGCCCCAGCATTTT. This translates into CATIGTDSNQPQHF.